A single sample is the source of the 17 T cell receptor beta chains below, sequenced in a study of cytomegalovirus exposure and HLA in healthy donors. Libraries were prepared by immunoSEQ multiplex PCR; TCRdb keeps only in-frame clonotypes and omits some of them. The sample has some 140,000 clones; approximately 87% are singletons. The sample was PBMCs. Source of these receptors: a man aged 18 to 29 in good health and CMV-seronegative.

The chain joins TRBV6-1 to TRBJ1-1; TRBD1 matches 7 bases. The germline gives CDR1 MNHNS, CDR2 SASEGT. V dropped 8 bases and J dropped 1; count of bases not matched to a gene: 4. This CDR3 is 13 amino acids long. CDR3 amino acids: CASSGQRNTEAFF. Here the CDR3 DNA reads TGTGCCAGCTCGGGACAGCGGAACACTGAAGCTTTCTTT.

This chain uses TRBV9 with TRBJ2-1; TRBD1 matches at 7 bases. V lost 2 bases and J lost 4; bases outside the gene matches: 9. Germline assignment: CDR1 SGDLS and CDR2 YYNGEE. The CDR3 is 16 residues long. The CDR3 region is CASSVGDRARYNEQFF. The CDR3 DNA reads as TGTGCCAGCAGCGTCGGAGACAGGGCGAGGTACAATGAGCAGTTCTTC.

The chain employs TRBV6-6 and TRBJ2-1, with D perhaps matching TRBD1 (5 bases). Trimming stripped 3 bases from V and 9 bases from J, with 12 bases between. The CDR3 loop spans 13 amino acids. The V gene's germline CDR1 is MNHNY and CDR2 SVGAGI (reference sequence). CDR3 loop: CASSYQGSSEQFF. CDR3 bases: TGTGCCAGCAGTTATCAGGGTAGCAGTGAGCAGTTCTTC.

The rearrangement joins TRBV9 to TRBJ1-2; TRBD1 matches 9 bases. There are 18 residues in the CDR3. The germline V gene has CDR1 SGDLS and CDR2 YYNGEE. The J segment lost 8 bases and the V segment lost 0 bases, leaving 17 bases of the junction unmatched. The CDR3 DNA reads TGTGCCAGCAGCGTAGGAGGGGGACAGGGCGCTACAGCGGAAGGCTACACCTTC. It is translated as CASSVGGGQGATAEGYTF.

The chain is built from TRBV28 and TRBJ2-7, with 10 positions matching TRBD2. Germline CDR1 MDHEN, CDR2 SYDVKM. Germline trimming cut 6 bases from V and 6 bases from J; bases unmatched to any gene: 8. The CDR3 has 14 amino acids. The CDR3 is CASSMLAGDVEQYF. The CDR3 DNA is TGTGCCAGCAGCATGCTAGCGGGAGACGTCGAGCAGTACTTC.

The chain carries TRBV5-1 and TRBJ1-1; possibly TRBD1 for D (6 bases). Germline CDR1 and CDR2: SGHRS and YFSETQ. The CDR3 consists of 14 residues. V dropped 2 bases and J dropped 5 bases, with 13 bases sitting between them. The CDR3 region is CASSFGGRGTEAFF. The CDR3 DNA sequence: TGCGCCAGCAGCTTCGGGGGGCGCGGGACTGAAGCTTTCTTT.

This clone was recorded only once. This chain uses TRBV28 with TRBJ1-5; D unclear. The germline CDR1 and CDR2 sequences are MDHEN and SYDVKM. V shed 4 bases and J shed 7 bases, with 8 bases lying between them. The CDR3 extends over 12 amino acids. This CDR3 reads CASSSGVQPQHF. In nucleotides, the CDR3 is TGTGCCAGCAGTTCGGGAGTACAGCCCCAGCATTTT.

This sequence joins TRBV16 and TRBJ2-7; 8 bases line up with TRBD1. V gave up 0 bases and J gave up 5 bases; unmatched junction bases: 12. This CDR3 has 17 residues. Germline V gene sequence: CDR1 KGHSY, CDR2 FQNENV. CDR3 loop: CASSQSFSSQGAHEQYF. CDR3 sequence (DNA): TGTGCCAGCAGCCAATCGTTTTCCTCGCAGGGGGCGCACGAGCAGTACTTC.

This clone occurred once. The chain is built from TRBV7-2 and TRBJ2-3; perhaps TRBD2 as D (5 bases). The germline V gene encodes CDR1 SGHTA and CDR2 FQGNSA. V was clipped by 3 bases and J by 2 bases, with 9 bases between them. The CDR3 has 14 amino acids. For the CDR3, the DNA is TGTGCCAGCAGCTTGGACTGGTACACAGATACGCAGTATTTT. Translated, it gives CASSLDWYTDTQYF. The full variable domain, rest sourced from reference TRBV7-2 and TRBJ2-3, is GAGVSQSPSNKVTEKGKDVELRCDPISGHTALYWYRQSLGQGLEFLIYFQGNSAPDKSGLPSDRFSAERTGGSVSTLTIQRTQQEDSAVYLCASSLDWYTDTQYFGPGTRLTVL.

In its sample, this clone was seen once. The chain carries TRBV9 and TRBJ2-1; 9 bases match TRBD2. The CDR3 is 17 residues long. Trimming took 0 bases from V and 0 from J; bases not matched to a gene: 4. Germline V gene sequence: CDR1 SGDLS, CDR2 YYNGEE. DNA for the CDR3: TGTGCCAGCAGCGTAGGGCTAGCGGGGAGCTCCTACAATGAGCAGTTCTTC. This gives the protein CASSVGLAGSSYNEQFF.

This clone was seen just once. V gene TRBV7-7 combines with J gene TRBJ2-5; 9 positions match TRBD1. This CDR3 comprises 16 residues. The germline CDR1 and CDR2 sequences are SSHAT and FNYEAQ (reference sequence). J was trimmed by 5 bases and V by 7 bases; bases with no gene match: 14. CDR3 residues: CASTPGQGNVGETQYF. The DNA of the CDR3 is TGTGCCAGCACCCCCGGACAGGGGAATGTAGGGGAGACCCAGTACTTC.

This clone appeared a few times. The rearrangement links TRBV7-2 to TRBJ2-5; 9 positions match TRBD1. Germline trimming cut 6 bases from V and 13 bases from J; bases unmatched to any gene: 9. CDR1 and CDR2 (germline): SGHTA, FQGNSA. The CDR3 totals 12 residues. CDR3 nucleotides: TGTGCCAGCAGTTTGGGGACAGGGCGGTGGTACTTC. Encoded protein: CASSLGTGRWYF.

This clone showed up just a few times. This chain links TRBV5-1 with TRBJ1-5; D gene uncertain. Looked up from germline, CDR1 is SGHRS and CDR2 is YFSETQ. The CDR3 length is 16 residues. Trimming shortened V by 0 bases and J by 4 bases, and 14 bases separated the two germline ends. The CDR3 spells CASSLGIDGVNQPQHF. The CDR3 region has the DNA TGCGCCAGCAGCTTGGGGATCGACGGGGTAAATCAGCCCCAGCATTTT.

This chain connects TRBV6-5 to TRBJ2-6; weak D call: TRBD1 (6 bases). Trimming took off 1 base at V and 2 bases at J, with 9 bases between the two ends. The CDR3 sequence is 16 residues long. The germline CDR1 and CDR2 sequences are MNHEY and SVGAGI. In DNA form, the CDR3 reads TGTGCCAGCAGTTACTATTCAGGGGCTGGGGCCAACGTCCTGACTTTC. As protein: CASSYYSGAGANVLTF.

The chain has TRBV27 and TRBJ2-7; 12 bases match TRBD1. The trim removed 4 bases at V and 3 bases at J, leaving 10 bases unmatched. This CDR3 is built from 17 residues. CDR1 is MNHEY, CDR2 SMNVEV, per germline (reference sequence). The CDR3 here is CASSSFSGTGGLYEQYF. The CDR3 DNA follows: TGTGCCAGCAGTTCCTTTTCCGGGACAGGGGGCCTCTACGAGCAGTACTTC.

CDR3 coding DNA: TGTGCCAGCAGGATGAGGGGGCTTTTCTTTTATACCTACGAGCAGTACTTC. It encodes CASRMRGLFFYTYEQYF. The chain links TRBV28 to TRBJ2-7, with TRBD1 identical over 7 bases. The junction had 16 bases not matched to a gene; V was cut back by 6 bases and J by 2 bases. This CDR3 is 17 amino acids long. CDR1 is MDHEN and CDR2 is SYDVKM in the germline V gene.

The chain carries TRBV2 and TRBJ2-1; 10 bases agree with TRBD1. The V gene's germline CDR1 is SNHLY and CDR2 FYNNEI. The CDR3 covers 14 residues. With V trimmed by 9 bases and J by 6 bases, 8 bases remained unmatched. The CDR3 DNA follows: TGTGCCAGGGCCGGGACAGGGGCCGGCAATGAGCAGTTCTTC. It translates to CARAGTGAGNEQFF. Variable domain in full (rest from reference TRBV2 and TRBJ2-1): EPEVTQTPSHQVTQMGQEVILRCVPISNHLYFYWYRQILGQKVEFLVSFYNNEISEKSEIFDDQFSVERPDGSNFTLKIRSTKLEDSAMYFCARAGTGAGNEQFFGPGTRLTVL.